This T cell receptor (beta chain) was identified during a study of beta chain features in type 1 diabetes. The germline gives CDR1 SEHNR, CDR2 FQNEAQ (reference sequence). With 1 base removed from V and 3 bases from J, the gap between germline ends came to 9 bases. The CDR3 spans 14 residues. Every isolated RNA sample was fully reverse transcribed, so sequencing captured expressed TCRB transcripts. Assay used: immunoSEQ multiplex PCR; TCRdb lists only in-frame clones, some missing. The table includes under 950,000 clones, 15% to 20% detected once. The source is a woman between 18 and 29 years old in good health. The chain is built from TRBV7-9 and TRBJ1-1; a possible D gene is TRBD1 (5 bases). The source material was naive CD4+ T cells from blood. As DNA, the CDR3 is TGTGCCAGCAGCTTAGTGGGGACCGACACTGAAGCTTTCTTT. This sequence encodes CASSLVGTDTEAFF.